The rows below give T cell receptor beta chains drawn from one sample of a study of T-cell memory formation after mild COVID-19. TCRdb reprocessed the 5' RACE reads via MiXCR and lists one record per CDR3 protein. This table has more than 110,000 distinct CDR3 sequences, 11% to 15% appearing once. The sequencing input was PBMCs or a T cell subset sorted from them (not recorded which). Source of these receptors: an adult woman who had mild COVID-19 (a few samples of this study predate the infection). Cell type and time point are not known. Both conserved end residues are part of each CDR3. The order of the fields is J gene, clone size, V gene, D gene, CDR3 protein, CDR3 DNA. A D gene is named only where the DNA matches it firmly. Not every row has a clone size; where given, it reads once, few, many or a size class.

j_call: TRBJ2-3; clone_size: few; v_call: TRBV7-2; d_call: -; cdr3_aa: CASSLAGSADTQYF; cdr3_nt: TGTGCCAGCAGCTTGGCCGGGAGTGCAGATACGCAGTATTTT
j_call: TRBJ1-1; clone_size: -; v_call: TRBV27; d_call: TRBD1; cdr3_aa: CASSPSRTGGLNTEAFF; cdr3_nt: TGTGCCAGCAGTCCTTCCCGGACAGGGGGGCTGAACACTGAAGCTTTCTTT
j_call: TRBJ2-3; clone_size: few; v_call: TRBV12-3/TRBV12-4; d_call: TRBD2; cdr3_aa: CASSLSSGPKWGLTDTQYF; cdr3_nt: TGTGCCAGCAGTTTGTCTAGCGGACCAAAATGGGGATTAACAGATACGCAGTATTTT
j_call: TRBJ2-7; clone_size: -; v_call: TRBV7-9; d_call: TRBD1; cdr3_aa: CASSFPGQVYEQYF; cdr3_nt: TGTGCCAGCAGCTTCCCCGGACAGGTCTACGAGCAGTACTTC
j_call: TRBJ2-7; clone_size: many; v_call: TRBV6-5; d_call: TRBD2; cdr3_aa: CASSPTTAGGWIGQYF; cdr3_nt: TGTGCCAGCAGTCCGACCACGGCGGGAGGATGGATCGGGCAGTACTTC
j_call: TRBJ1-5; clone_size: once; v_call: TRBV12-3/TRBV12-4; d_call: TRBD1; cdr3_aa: CASSLAGQGFQPQHF; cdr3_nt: TGTGCCAGCAGTTTAGCCGGACAGGGGTTTCAGCCCCAGCATTTT
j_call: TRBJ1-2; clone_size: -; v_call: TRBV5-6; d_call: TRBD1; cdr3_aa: CASSWGTGPANYGYTF; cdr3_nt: TGTGCCAGCAGCTGGGGGACAGGGCCGGCTAACTATGGCTACACCTTC
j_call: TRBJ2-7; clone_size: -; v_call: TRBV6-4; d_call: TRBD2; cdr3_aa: CASSPAAGGVYEQYF; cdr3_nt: TGTGCCAGCAGCCCCGCAGCGGGAGGGGTCTACGAGCAGTACTTC
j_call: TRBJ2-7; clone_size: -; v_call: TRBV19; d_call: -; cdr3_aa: CASSGTGSEQYF; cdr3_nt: TGTGCCAGTAGTGGAACAGGGAGCGAGCAGTACTTC
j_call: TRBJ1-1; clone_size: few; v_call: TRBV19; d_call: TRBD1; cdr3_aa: CASSMIGDRATEAFF; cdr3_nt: TGTGCCAGTAGTATGATTGGGGACAGGGCCACTGAAGCTTTCTTT
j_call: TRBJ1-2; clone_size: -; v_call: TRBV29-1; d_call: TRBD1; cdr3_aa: CSVEGDREDGYTF; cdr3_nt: TGCAGCGTTGAAGGGGACAGGGAAGACGGCTACACCTTC
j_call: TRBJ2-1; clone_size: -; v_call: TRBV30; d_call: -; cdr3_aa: CAWSVPQNNEQFF; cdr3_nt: TGTGCCTGGAGTGTACCACAAAACAATGAGCAGTTCTTC
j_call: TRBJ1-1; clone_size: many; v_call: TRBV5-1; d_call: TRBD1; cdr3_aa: CASSSGQGAMNTEAFF; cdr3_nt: TGCGCCAGCAGCTCCGGACAGGGGGCCATGAACACTGAAGCTTTCTTT
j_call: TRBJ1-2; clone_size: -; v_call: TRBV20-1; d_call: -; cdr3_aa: CSVLRTANTF; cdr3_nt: TGCAGTGTTTTGAGAACTGCTAACACCTTC
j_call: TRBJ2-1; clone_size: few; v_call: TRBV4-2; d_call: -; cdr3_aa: CASSQEPPSEQFF; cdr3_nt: TGTGCCAGCAGCCAAGAGCCCCCCAGCGAGCAGTTCTTC
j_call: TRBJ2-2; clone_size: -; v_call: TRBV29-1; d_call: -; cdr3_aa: CSVVTLLGTGELFF; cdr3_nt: TGCAGCGTTGTGACATTACTCGGCACCGGGGAGCTGTTTTTT
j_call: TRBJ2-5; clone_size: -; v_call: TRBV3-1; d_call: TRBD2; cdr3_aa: CASSQDDPGGETQYF; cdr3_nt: TGTGCCAGCAGCCAAGATGACCCGGGGGGAGAGACCCAGTACTTC
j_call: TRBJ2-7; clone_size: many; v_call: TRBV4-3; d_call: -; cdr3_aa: CASSQEATLFYEQYF; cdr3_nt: TGCGCCAGCAGCCAAGAGGCCACCTTATTCTACGAGCAGTACTTC
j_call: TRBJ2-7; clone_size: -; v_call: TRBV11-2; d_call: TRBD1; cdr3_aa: CASSSRQGAYEQYF; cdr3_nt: TGTGCCAGCAGCTCTCGACAGGGAGCCTACGAGCAGTACTTC
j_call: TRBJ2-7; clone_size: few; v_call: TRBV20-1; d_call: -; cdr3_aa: CSARSLSYEQYF; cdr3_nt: TGCAGTGCTAGGTCCCTATCCTACGAGCAGTACTTC
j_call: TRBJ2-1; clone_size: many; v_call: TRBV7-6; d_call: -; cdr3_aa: CASSFGVHNEQFF; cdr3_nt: TGTGCCAGCAGCTTCGGCGTACACAATGAGCAGTTCTTC
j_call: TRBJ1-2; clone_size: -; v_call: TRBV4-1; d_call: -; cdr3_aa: CASSLRDPANYGYTF; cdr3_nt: TGCGCCAGCAGCCTCCGGGACCCGGCTAACTATGGCTACACCTTC
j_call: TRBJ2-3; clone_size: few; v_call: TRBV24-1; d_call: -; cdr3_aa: CATSDRTPRGTDTQYF; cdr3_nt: TGTGCCACCAGTGATCGGACCCCCCGGGGAACAGATACGCAGTATTTT
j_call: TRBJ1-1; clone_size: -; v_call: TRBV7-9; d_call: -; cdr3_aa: CASSSRGNTEAFF; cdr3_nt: TGTGCCAGCAGCTCACGAGGGAACACTGAAGCTTTCTTT
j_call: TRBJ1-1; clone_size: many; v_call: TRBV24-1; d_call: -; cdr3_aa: CATSEGTGLNTEAFF; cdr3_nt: TGTGCCACCAGTGAGGGAACAGGTTTGAACACTGAAGCTTTCTTT
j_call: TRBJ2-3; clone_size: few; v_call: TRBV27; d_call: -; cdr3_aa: CASSPRSDTQYF; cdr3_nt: TGTGCCAGCAGTCCTCGATCAGATACGCAGTATTTT
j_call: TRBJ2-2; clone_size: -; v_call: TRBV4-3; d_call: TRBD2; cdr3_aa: CASSQDPLLGLAGEPGELFF; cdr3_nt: TGCGCCAGCAGCCAAGACCCCCTCCTAGGACTAGCGGGAGAACCCGGGGAGCTGTTTTTT
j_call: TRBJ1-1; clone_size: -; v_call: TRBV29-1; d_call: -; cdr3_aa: CSVEAGGSEAFF; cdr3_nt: TGCAGCGTTGAGGCAGGAGGATCTGAAGCTTTCTTT
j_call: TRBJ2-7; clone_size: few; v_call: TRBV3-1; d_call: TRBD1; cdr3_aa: CASSQGQTGIGLYEQYF; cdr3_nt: TGTGCCAGCAGCCAAGGACAGACAGGGATAGGGCTCTACGAGCAGTACTTC
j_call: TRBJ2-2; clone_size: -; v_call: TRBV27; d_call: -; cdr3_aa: CASSKTLIGQLNTGELFF; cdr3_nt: TGTGCCAGCAGCAAAACCCTGATCGGACAGTTGAACACCGGGGAGCTGTTTTTT
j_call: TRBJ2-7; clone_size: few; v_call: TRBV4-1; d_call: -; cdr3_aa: CASSQDSSGEVSEQYF; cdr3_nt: TGCGCCAGCAGCCAAGATAGTAGCGGAGAGGTCTCCGAGCAGTACTTC
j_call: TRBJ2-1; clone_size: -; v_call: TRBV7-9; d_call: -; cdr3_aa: CASSFFVRGVHEQFF; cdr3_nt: TGTGCCAGCAGCTTTTTTGTACGCGGCGTTCATGAGCAGTTCTTC
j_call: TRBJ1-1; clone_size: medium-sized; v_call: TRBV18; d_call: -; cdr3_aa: CASSPSPALTEAFF; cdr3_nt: TGTGCCAGCTCACCATCCCCTGCCCTCACTGAAGCTTTCTTT
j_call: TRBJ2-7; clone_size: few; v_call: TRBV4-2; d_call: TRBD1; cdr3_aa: CASSQEEAGGFDEQYF; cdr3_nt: TGTGCCAGCAGCCAAGAAGAGGCAGGGGGCTTCGACGAGCAGTACTTC
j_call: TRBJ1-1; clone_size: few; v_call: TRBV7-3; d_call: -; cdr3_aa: CASSLRSPADGNTEAFF; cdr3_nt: TGTGCCAGCAGCTTAAGATCCCCCGCGGACGGGAACACTGAAGCTTTCTTT
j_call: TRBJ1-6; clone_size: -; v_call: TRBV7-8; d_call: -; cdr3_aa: CASSNRKAPDNSPLHF; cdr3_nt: TGTGCCAGCAGCAACCGAAAAGCGCCCGATAATTCACCCCTCCACTTT
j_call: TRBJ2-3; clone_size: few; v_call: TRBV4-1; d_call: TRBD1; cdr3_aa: CASSRLGGGTDTQYF; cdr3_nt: TGCGCCAGCAGCCGCCTAGGGGGCGGCACAGATACGCAGTATTTT
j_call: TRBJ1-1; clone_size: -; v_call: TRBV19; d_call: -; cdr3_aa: CASSIAQGNTEAFF; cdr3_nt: TGTGCCAGTAGTATAGCCCAGGGGAACACTGAAGCTTTCTTT
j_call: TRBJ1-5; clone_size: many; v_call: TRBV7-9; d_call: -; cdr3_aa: CASSVTSPGLNQPQHF; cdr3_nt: TGTGCCAGCAGCGTCACCTCGCCAGGGCTCAATCAGCCCCAGCATTTT
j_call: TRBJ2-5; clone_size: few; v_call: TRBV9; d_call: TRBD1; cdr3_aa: CASSVDRVGETQYF; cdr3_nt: TGTGCCAGCAGCGTTGACAGGGTGGGAGAGACCCAGTACTTC
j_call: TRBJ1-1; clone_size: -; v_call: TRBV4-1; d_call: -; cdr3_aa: CASSQVGGYTEAFF; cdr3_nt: TGCGCCAGCAGCCAAGTGGGAGGGTACACTGAAGCTTTCTTT
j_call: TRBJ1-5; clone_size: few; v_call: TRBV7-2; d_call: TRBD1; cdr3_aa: CASSLLISGQLNQPQHF; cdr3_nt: TGTGCCAGCAGCTTACTTATCTCGGGACAGCTTAATCAGCCCCAGCATTTT
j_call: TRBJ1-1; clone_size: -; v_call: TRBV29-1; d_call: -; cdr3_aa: CSVSPGANTEAFF; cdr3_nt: TGCAGCGTTTCCCCGGGAGCTAACACTGAAGCTTTCTTT
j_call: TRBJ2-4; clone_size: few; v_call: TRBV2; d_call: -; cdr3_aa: CASGVAGTKNIQYF; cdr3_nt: TGTGCCAGCGGAGTTGCGGGGACCAAAAACATTCAGTACTTC
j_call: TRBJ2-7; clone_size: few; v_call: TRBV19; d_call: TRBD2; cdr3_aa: CASSVVAGEQDEQYF; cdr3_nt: TGTGCCAGTAGTGTGGTAGCGGGAGAACAGGACGAGCAGTACTTC
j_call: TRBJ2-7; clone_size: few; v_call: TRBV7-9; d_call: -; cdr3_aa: CASSPHAVYEQYF; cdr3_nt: TGTGCCAGCAGCCCCCACGCCGTCTACGAGCAGTACTTC
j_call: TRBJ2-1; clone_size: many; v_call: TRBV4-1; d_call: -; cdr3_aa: CASSPKGVEQFF; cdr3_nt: TGCGCCAGCAGCCCTAAGGGGGTTGAGCAGTTCTTC
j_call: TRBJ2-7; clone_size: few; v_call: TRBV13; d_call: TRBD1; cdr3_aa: CASSYGDRGSFYEQYF; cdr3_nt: TGTGCCAGCAGCTACGGGGACAGGGGGAGTTTCTACGAGCAGTACTTC
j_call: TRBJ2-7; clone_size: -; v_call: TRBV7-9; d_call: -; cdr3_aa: CASSGVQVSSYEQYF; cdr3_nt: TGTGCCAGCAGCGGAGTGCAGGTGAGCTCCTACGAGCAGTACTTC
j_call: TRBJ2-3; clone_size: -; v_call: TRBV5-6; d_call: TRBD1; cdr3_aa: CASSSRTGFRSDTQYF; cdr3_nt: TGTGCCAGCAGCTCAAGGACAGGCTTTCGCTCAGATACGCAGTATTTT
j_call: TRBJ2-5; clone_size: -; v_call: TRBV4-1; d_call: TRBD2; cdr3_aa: CASSRREGQETQYF; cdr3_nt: TGCGCCAGCAGCCGACGGGAGGGGCAAGAGACCCAGTACTTC
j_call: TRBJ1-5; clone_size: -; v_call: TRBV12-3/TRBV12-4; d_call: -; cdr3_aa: CASSFGVEWQPQHF; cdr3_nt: TGTGCCAGCAGTTTTGGTGTAGAGTGGCAGCCCCAGCATTTT
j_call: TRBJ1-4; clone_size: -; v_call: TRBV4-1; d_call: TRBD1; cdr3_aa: CASSQAGTGGEKLFF; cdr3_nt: TGCGCCAGCAGCCAAGCCGGGACAGGGGGTGAAAAACTGTTTTTT
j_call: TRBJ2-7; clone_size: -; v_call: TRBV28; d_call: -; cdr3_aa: CASGPFGLGYDRPYEQYF; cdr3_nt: TGTGCCAGCGGGCCTTTTGGCCTTGGATATGACAGACCCTACGAGCAGTACTTC
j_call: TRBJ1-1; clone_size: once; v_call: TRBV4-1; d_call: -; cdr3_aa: CASSQDKNTEAFF; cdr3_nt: TGCGCCAGCAGCCAAGACAAGAACACTGAAGCTTTCTTT
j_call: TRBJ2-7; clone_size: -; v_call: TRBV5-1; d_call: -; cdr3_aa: CASSLVGGYSYEQYF; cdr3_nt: TGCGCCAGCAGCTTGGTGGGGGGCTACTCCTACGAGCAGTACTTC
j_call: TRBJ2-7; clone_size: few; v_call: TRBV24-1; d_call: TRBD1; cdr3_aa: CATQGTVSYEQYF; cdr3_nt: TGTGCCACCCAGGGGACAGTCTCCTACGAGCAGTACTTC